The 24 T cell receptor beta chains in this list originate from one sample, sequenced in a study of spatial heterogeneity in lung cancer. TCRdb re-analysed the 5' RACE reads in MiXCR, keeping a single row per CDR3 protein. Seen here are 8,500 to 14,000 distinct CDR3 sequences, roughly 3.5% observed once, and the top ten hold approximately 55%. Sample time point: sample taken at primary tumor resection. Tumor, nontumor lung or frozen PBMC supplied whole RNA, sequenced without sorting. Material: PBMCs, obtained at surgery. Receptors were obtained from a female donor with early-stage non-small cell lung cancer.

The sample holds many counts of this clonotype. Since it is a stray read in a library aimed at alpha chains, this beta chain has a size that is not meaningful. V gene TRBV12-3 or TRBV12-4 combines with J gene TRBJ2-1; 10 bases map to TRBD2. There are 17 residues in the CDR3. Trimming at V came to 0 bases and at J to 2 bases, leaving 4 bases not matched to a gene. CDR3 in DNA: TGTGCCAGCAGTTTAGCGAAGCTAGCGGGGGCCTACAATGAGCAGTTCTTC. It specifies CASSLAKLAGAYNEQFF.

Of note for this clonotype: A library made for alpha chains picked up this beta chain off target, so its size means little. The chain is built from TRBV20-1 and TRBJ1-6; 8 positions agree with TRBD1. The germline gives CDR1 DFQATT, CDR2 SNEGSKA (reference sequence). This CDR3 spans 16 amino acids. V lost 2 bases to trimming and J lost 5 bases; unmatched junction nucleotides: 8. The CDR3, as DNA: TGCAGTGCTAGATTTTCGGGACAGGACAATAATTCACCCCTCCACTTT. It codes for CSARFSGQDNNSPLHF.

In this sample, this clonotype turned up many times. The library was built for alpha chains, so this beta chain is an off-target read and its size means little. The rearrangement joins TRBV5-5 to TRBJ1-1; TRBD1 is a possible D gene (5 bases). The V end was cut by 5 bases, the J end by 0 bases, with 8 bases between. Germline V CDR1 and CDR2: SGHKS, YYEKEE (reference sequence). This CDR3 contains 13 residues. Written as DNA, the CDR3 is TGTGCCAGCAGATGGGACCTGAACACTGAAGCTTTCTTT. It specifies CASRWDLNTEAFF. Drawing the rest from reference TRBV5-5 and TRBJ1-1, the complete variable domain is DAGVTQSPTHLIKTRGQQVTLRCSPISGHKSVSWYQQVLGQGPQFIFQYYEKEERGRGNFPDRFSARQFPNYSSELNVNALLLGDSALYLCASRWDLNTEAFFGQGTRLTVV.

This clonotype was observed at least ten times. This beta chain is a stray read from a library made for alpha chains; its abundance is not meaningful. The gene calls are TRBV7-3 and TRBJ1-5; tentatively, D is TRBD1 (5 bases). The ends were cut back, 2 bases at V and 4 bases at J, with 9 bases in the middle. This CDR3 has 14 amino acids. CDR1 and CDR2 from the germline V gene are SGHTA and FQGTGA. CDR3 sequence: CASSLRQFNQPQHF. For the CDR3, the DNA is TGTGCCAGCAGCTTACGACAGTTTAATCAGCCCCAGCATTTT.

This clonotype was counted at least ten times. This beta chain came through as a stray read in a library set up for alpha chains, and its size says little. This chain connects TRBV29-1 to TRBJ2-1; tentative D call: TRBD2 (5 bases). This CDR3 has 13 residues. The germline CDR1 and CDR2 sequences are SQVTM and ANQGSEA. V was trimmed by 5 bases and J by 8 bases, leaving 16 bases between them. CDR3 region: CSVYGKWIDEQFF. CDR3 DNA sequence: TGCAGCGTTTACGGGAAATGGATCGATGAGCAGTTCTTC.

This clonotype has a count of ten or more. The size of this beta chain means little, since it is a stray read in a library made for alpha chains. The rearrangement links TRBV6-5 to TRBJ1-1, with a tentative D call TRBD1 (6 bases). V was shortened by 6 bases and J by 1 base, with 12 bases between the two germline ends. This CDR3 spans 14 amino acids. CDR1 MNHEY and CDR2 SVGAGI come from the germline V gene. As DNA, the CDR3 is TGTGCCAGCAGAACCGGACAGAAGAACACTGAAGCTTTCTTT. Its translation is CASRTGQKNTEAFF.

This clonotype occurred many times. Because the library targeted alpha chains, this beta chain is an off-target read whose size means little. This rearrangement joins TRBV6-5 to TRBJ2-7; 9 nucleotides line up with TRBD2. Per the germline V gene, CDR1 is MNHEY and CDR2 is SVGAGI. The ends lost 7 bases at V and 4 bases at J; junction bases unmatched: 5. This CDR3 region has 13 residues. In DNA form, the CDR3 reads TGTGCCAGCAAAAGCGGGGGGAGGTACGAGCAGTACTTC. Protein product: CASKSGGRYEQYF.

This clonotype was recorded at least ten times. This beta chain is off target for a library built for alpha chains, so its abundance means little. The rearrangement links TRBV5-4 to TRBJ1-1; D unresolved. The germline V gene encodes CDR1 SGHNT and CDR2 YYREEE (reference sequence). The ends were cut back, 5 bases at V and 1 base at J, with 9 bases in the middle. The CDR3 contains 13 residues. The CDR3 region is CASSYDTNTEAFF. DNA of the CDR3: TGTGCCAGCAGTTATGACACGAACACTGAAGCTTTCTTT.

This clonotype was counted many times. Being off target in a library aimed at alpha chains, this beta chain has a size of little meaning. The V gene is TRBV6-1, the J gene TRBJ2-1; 11 nucleotides align to TRBD2. The CDR3 covers 15 residues. Germline-derived CDR1 and CDR2 are MNHNS and SASEGT. V shed 8 bases, J shed 6 bases, and the junction held 9 bases outside the gene matches. CDR3 residues: CASSGLAGGINEQFF. The DNA for the CDR3 is TGTGCCAGCTCTGGCCTAGCGGGGGGAATCAATGAGCAGTTCTTC.

At least ten counts were recorded for this clonotype. The size of this beta chain means little, since it is a stray read in a library made for alpha chains. V and J are TRBV9 and TRBJ2-3, with TRBD2 matching 9 bases. Trimming removed 2 bases from V and 4 bases from J; junction bases left unmatched: 2. CDR3 length equals 14 residues. Germline assignment: CDR1 SGDLS and CDR2 YYNGEE. CDR3 DNA sequence: TGTGCCAGCAGCGTTAGCGGGAGTTCAGATACGCAGTATTTT. Its translation is CASSVSGSSDTQYF.

This clonotype was picked up many times. Within a library made for alpha chains, this beta chain is off target, and its count is uninformative. This chain uses TRBV6-2 or TRBV6-3 with TRBJ2-5; 14 positions agree with TRBD2. Germline CDR1 MNHEY, CDR2 SVGEGT. With V trimmed by 3 bases and J by 5 bases, 5 bases remained unmatched. CDR3 length: 16 amino acids. CDR3 sequence (DNA): TGTGCCAGCAGTTATGGGACTAGCGGGGGTCGGGAGACCCAGTACTTC. Translating gives CASSYGTSGGRETQYF.

This clonotype is categorized as medium-sized. This beta chain is a stray read from a library made for alpha chains; its abundance is not meaningful. The gene calls are TRBV7-2 and TRBJ2-1; 8 nucleotides align to TRBD2. CDR1 is SGHTA and CDR2 is FQGNSA in the germline V gene. CDR3 length: 15 residues. Trimming removed 3 bases from V and 2 bases from J; junction bases left unmatched: 3. The CDR3 nucleotides read TGTGCCAGCAGCTTCGGTAGCGGGGCCTACAATGAGCAGTTCTTC. This translates into CASSFGSGAYNEQFF. Drawing the rest from reference TRBV7-2 and TRBJ2-1, the complete variable domain is GAGVSQSPSNKVTEKGKDVELRCDPISGHTALYWYRQSLGQGLEFLIYFQGNSAPDKSGLPSDRFSAERTGGSVSTLTIQRTQQEDSAVYLCASSFGSGAYNEQFFGPGTRLTVL.

Points on this clonotype: Found in a library prepared for alpha chains, this beta chain is an off-target read, and its abundance has little meaning. The V call is TRBV15, the J call TRBJ2-5, with a possible D match to TRBD2 (6 bases). This CDR3 comprises 12 residues. Deletions cut 6 bases from V and 2 bases from J, with 7 bases between. Germline V gene sequence: CDR1 LNHNV, CDR2 YYDKDF (reference sequence). The CDR3 DNA reads as TGTGCCACCAGGCGGGGTCAAGAGACCCAGTACTTC. Its translation: CATRRGQETQYF.

The table lists this clonotype with many counts. This beta chain is a stray sequence in a library constructed for alpha chains; its clone size is not meaningful. The chain combines TRBV9 with TRBJ1-1; 8 bases map to TRBD1. J was trimmed by 6 bases and V by 4 bases; bases with no gene match: 11. The CDR3 has 15 residues. Germline V CDR1 and CDR2: SGDLS, YYNGEE. CDR3 in amino acids: CASSYQPDRGSEAFF. The DNA of the CDR3 is TGTGCCAGCAGCTACCAACCCGACAGGGGCTCTGAAGCTTTCTTT.

There are many counts of this clonotype. This beta chain is an unintended read in a library built for alpha chains; its size means little. The rearrangement uses TRBV5-4 and TRBJ2-7; 9 bases fit TRBD1. The CDR3 is 14 amino acids. Germline loops: CDR1 SGHNT, CDR2 YYREEE (reference sequence). J was trimmed by 2 bases and V by 4 bases; bases with no gene match: 4. CDR3 coding DNA: TGTGCCAGCAGCCCTGGACAGGGGCCCTACGAGCAGTACTTC. It specifies CASSPGQGPYEQYF.

This clonotype was recorded many times. Because this beta chain is a stray read in a library intended to capture alpha chains, its abundance should not be given much weight. The chain has TRBV4-2 and TRBJ2-3; 7 bases fit TRBD2. CDR3 length: 17 residues. V lost 0 bases and J lost 0; bases outside the gene matches: 6. Germline CDR1 reads LGHNA; CDR2 reads YNFKEQ. The CDR3 sequence: CASSQDPSGASTDTQYF. CDR3 nucleotide sequence: TGTGCCAGCAGCCAAGATCCTAGCGGAGCTAGCACAGATACGCAGTATTTT.

This clonotype came up many times. The library was prepared for alpha chains; this beta chain is a stray read, so its frequency means little. V is TRBV7-2 and J is TRBJ2-5, with D possibly being TRBD2 (7 bases). Germline V gene data show CDR1 as SGHTA and CDR2 as FQGNSA. The CDR3 spans 15 residues. V was cut by 5 bases and J by 5 bases, with 18 bases left in between. The CDR3 bases are TGTGCCAGCAGCCCATTAGGGGGAGGGAGGGAGACCCAGTACTTC. Protein product: CASSPLGGGRETQYF. Full variable domain (remainder filled in from reference TRBV7-2 and TRBJ2-5): GAGVSQSPSNKVTEKGKDVELRCDPISGHTALYWYRQSLGQGLEFLIYFQGNSAPDKSGLPSDRFSAERTGGSVSTLTIQRTQQEDSAVYLCASSPLGGGRETQYFGPGTRLLVL.

Comment on this clonotype: This beta chain lies outside the target of a library built for alpha chains; its clone size means little. V and J are TRBV28 and TRBJ2-1; D is unclear. V gave up 1 base and J gave up 6 bases, with 10 bases separating them. This CDR3 spans 14 amino acids. Per germline, CDR1 MDHEN and CDR2 SYDVKM. CDR3 amino acids: CASSLSNSINEQFF. CDR3 coding DNA: TGTGCCAGCAGTTTATCAAACTCCATCAATGAGCAGTTCTTC.

This clonotype was picked up a small number of times. Found in a library prepared for alpha chains, this beta chain is an off-target read, and its abundance has little meaning. The J gene is TRBJ2-1, the V gene TRBV2; D unresolved. Looked up from germline, CDR1 is SNHLY and CDR2 is FYNNEI. V lost 3 bases and J 2 bases, leaving 2 bases between the germline ends. The CDR3 runs 12 residues. The CDR3 region has the DNA TGTGCCAGCAGTGACCCCTACAATGAGCAGTTCTTC. Protein product: CASSDPYNEQFF.

This clonotype was counted many times. Found in a library prepared for alpha chains, this beta chain is an off-target read, and its abundance has little meaning. The V and J genes are TRBV20-1 and TRBJ2-7; D is ambiguous. V was cut by 0 bases and J by 6 bases, with 15 bases left in between. The CDR3 has 14 amino acids. CDR1 is DFQATT, CDR2 SNEGSKA, per germline (reference sequence). Here the CDR3 reads CSARDGKHPGEQYF. The CDR3 coding sequence is TGCAGTGCTAGAGATGGGAAGCACCCTGGCGAGCAGTACTTC.

This clonotype was seen ten or more times. A library prepared for alpha chains yielded this beta chain as an off-target read; its size is of little meaning. This chain joins TRBV21-1 and TRBJ2-3; TRBD2, the table's D call, was not compared with the DNA. TRBV21-1 is classified as a pseudogene. The CDR3 loop spans 16 amino acids. The CDR3 sequence is CASSKVLAGAPDTQYF. The CDR3 DNA sequence: TGTGCCAGCAGCAAAGTTCTAGCGGGAGCCCCAGATACGCAGTATTTT.

This clonotype was recorded at least ten times. This beta chain is a stray sequence in a library constructed for alpha chains; its clone size is not meaningful. The rearrangement uses TRBV6-2 or TRBV6-3 and TRBJ2-2; 9 bases agree with TRBD1. Germline values: CDR1 MNHEY, CDR2 SVGEGT. The V segment lost 6 bases and the J segment 0 bases; nucleotides outside the gene matches: 5. The length of the CDR3 is 16 residues. The CDR3 loop is CASRPRTGANTGELFF. Here the CDR3 DNA reads TGTGCCAGCAGACCACGGACAGGGGCGAACACCGGGGAGCTGTTTTTT.

The table lists this clonotype with many counts. Within a library made for alpha chains, this beta chain is off target, and its count is uninformative. CDR3 residues: CASSYLPTGLSQSAQHF. Here the CDR3 DNA reads TGTGCCAGCAGTTACTTGCCGACAGGCCTCTCCCAATCAGCCCAGCATTTT. The rearrangement links TRBV6-2 or TRBV6-3 to TRBJ1-5, with TRBD1 as a possible D gene (6 bases). Germline CDR1 and CDR2: MNHEY and SVGEGT. Deletions cut 1 base from V and 11 bases from J, with 24 bases between. The CDR3 extends over 17 amino acids.

This clonotype was observed many times. The library was prepared for alpha chains; this beta chain is a stray read, so its frequency means little. V gene TRBV28 combines with J gene TRBJ1-1; 10 bases line up with TRBD1. Per germline, CDR1 MDHEN and CDR2 SYDVKM. The CDR3 totals 14 residues. V lost 6 bases, J lost 11 bases, and 12 bases stayed unmatched. The CDR3 nucleotides read TGTGCCAGCAGCCCATCCCGGACAGGGGGGCGCGCTTTCTTT. Translation: CASSPSRTGGRAFF.